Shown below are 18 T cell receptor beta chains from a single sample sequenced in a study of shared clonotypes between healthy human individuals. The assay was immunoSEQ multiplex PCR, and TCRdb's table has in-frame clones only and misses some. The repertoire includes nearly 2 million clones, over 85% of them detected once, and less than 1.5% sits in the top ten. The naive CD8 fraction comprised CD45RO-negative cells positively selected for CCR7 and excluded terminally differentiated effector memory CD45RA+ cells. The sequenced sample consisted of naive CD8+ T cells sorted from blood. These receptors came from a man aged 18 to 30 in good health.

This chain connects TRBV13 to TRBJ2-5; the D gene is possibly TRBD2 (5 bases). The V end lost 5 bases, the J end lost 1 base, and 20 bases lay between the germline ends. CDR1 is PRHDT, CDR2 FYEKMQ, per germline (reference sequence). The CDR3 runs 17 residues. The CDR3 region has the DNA TGTGCCAGCAGCCGATGGCAGACTACAGACTCCCAAGAGACCCAGTACTTC. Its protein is CASSRWQTTDSQETQYF.

The CDR3 is CASSDTGTVNEKLFF. The CDR3 nucleotides are TGTGCCAGTAGCGATACCGGGACAGTAAATGAAAAACTGTTTTTT. The chain carries TRBV19 and TRBJ1-4; TRBD1 aligns across 7 bases. V dropped 6 bases and J dropped 5; count of bases not matched to a gene: 9. The germline V gene has CDR1 LNHDA and CDR2 SQIVND (reference sequence). This CDR3 has 15 residues.

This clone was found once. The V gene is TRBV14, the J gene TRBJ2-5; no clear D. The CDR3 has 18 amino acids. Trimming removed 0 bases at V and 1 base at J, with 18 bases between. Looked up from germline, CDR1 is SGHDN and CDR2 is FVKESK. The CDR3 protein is CASSQEAVSGVLQETQYF. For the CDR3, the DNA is TGTGCCAGCAGCCAAGAGGCGGTAAGTGGGGTACTCCAAGAGACCCAGTACTTC. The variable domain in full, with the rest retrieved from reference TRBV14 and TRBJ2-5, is EAGVTQFPSHSVIEKGQTVTLRCDPISGHDNLYWYRRVMGKEIKFLLHFVKESKQDESGMPNNRFLAERTGGTYSTLKVQPAELEDSGVYFCASSQEAVSGVLQETQYFGPGTRLLVL.

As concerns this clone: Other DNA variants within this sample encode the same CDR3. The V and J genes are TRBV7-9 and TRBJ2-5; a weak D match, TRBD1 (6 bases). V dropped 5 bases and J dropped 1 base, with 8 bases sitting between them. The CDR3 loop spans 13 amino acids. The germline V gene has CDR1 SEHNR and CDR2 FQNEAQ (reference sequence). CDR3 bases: TGTGCCAGCAGCCTAGGGGGCCAAGAGACCCAGTACTTC. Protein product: CASSLGGQETQYF.

Here the CDR3 reads CAISTVPGSSYNEQFF. CDR3 DNA: TGTGCCATCAGTACCGTACCTGGTAGCTCCTACAATGAGCAGTTCTTC. The V gene is TRBV10-3, the J gene TRBJ2-1; the D is unclear. This CDR3 region has 16 residues. Germline V gene data show CDR1 as ENHRY and CDR2 as SYGVKD. V was clipped by 5 bases and J by 0 bases, with 14 bases between them.

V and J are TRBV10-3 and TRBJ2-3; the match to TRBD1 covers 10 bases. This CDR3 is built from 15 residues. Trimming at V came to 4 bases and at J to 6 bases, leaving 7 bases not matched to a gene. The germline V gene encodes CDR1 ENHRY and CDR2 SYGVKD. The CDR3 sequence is CAISGRTGGEDTQYF. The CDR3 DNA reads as TGTGCCATCAGTGGACGGACAGGGGGGGAGGATACGCAGTATTTT.

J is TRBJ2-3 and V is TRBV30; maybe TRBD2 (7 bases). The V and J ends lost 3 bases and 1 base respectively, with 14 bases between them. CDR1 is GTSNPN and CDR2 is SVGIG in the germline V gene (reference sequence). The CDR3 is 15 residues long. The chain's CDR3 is CAWSLGGGGTDTQYF. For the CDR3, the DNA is TGTGCCTGGAGCCTAGGGGGGGGTGGCACAGATACGCAGTATTTT.

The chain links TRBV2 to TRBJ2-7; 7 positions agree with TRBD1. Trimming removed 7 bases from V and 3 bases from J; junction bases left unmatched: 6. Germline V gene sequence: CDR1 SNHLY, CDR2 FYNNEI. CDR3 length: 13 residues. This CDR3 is CASIETGLYEQYF. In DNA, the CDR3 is TGTGCCAGCATTGAGACAGGGCTCTACGAGCAGTACTTC.

The CDR3 nucleotides read TGTGCCAGCAGTTACGTAGCGGGGGGGGCCTACAATGAGCAGTTCTTC. Amino acid sequence: CASSYVAGGAYNEQFF. This sequence joins TRBV6-5 and TRBJ2-1; 11 bases fit TRBD2. The CDR3 is 16 amino acids. Germline CDR1 reads MNHEY; CDR2 reads SVGAGI. V dropped 2 bases and J dropped 2; count of bases not matched to a gene: 2.

The CDR3 loop reads CASSQTVLSTDTQYF. The CDR3 DNA follows: TGTGCCAGCAGCCAAACGGTACTATCCACAGATACGCAGTATTTT. The chain links TRBV11-2 to TRBJ2-3; D remains ambiguous. The CDR3 consists of 15 residues. Germline V gene lookup returns CDR1 SGHAT and CDR2 FQNNGV. Trimming took 5 bases from V and 2 from J, leaving 14 bases between them.

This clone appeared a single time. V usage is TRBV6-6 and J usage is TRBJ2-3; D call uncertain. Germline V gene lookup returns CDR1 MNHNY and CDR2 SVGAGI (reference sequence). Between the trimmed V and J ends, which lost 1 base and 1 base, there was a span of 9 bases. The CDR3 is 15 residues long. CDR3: CASSYWGSGTDTQYF. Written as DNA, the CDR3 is TGTGCCAGCAGTTACTGGGGAAGCGGCACAGATACGCAGTATTTT.

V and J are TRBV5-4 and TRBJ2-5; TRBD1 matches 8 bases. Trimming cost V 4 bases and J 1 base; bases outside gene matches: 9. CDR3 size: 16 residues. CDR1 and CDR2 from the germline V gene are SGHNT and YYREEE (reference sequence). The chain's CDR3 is CASSDADRGPQETQYF. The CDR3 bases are TGTGCCAGCAGCGACGCCGACAGGGGCCCCCAAGAGACCCAGTACTTC.

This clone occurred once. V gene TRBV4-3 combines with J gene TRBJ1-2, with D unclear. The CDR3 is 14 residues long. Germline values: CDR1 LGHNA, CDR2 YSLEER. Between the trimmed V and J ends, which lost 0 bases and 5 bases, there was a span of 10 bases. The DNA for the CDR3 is TGCGCCAGCAGCCAAGATGCGACGGTATATGGCTACACCTTC. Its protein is CASSQDATVYGYTF.

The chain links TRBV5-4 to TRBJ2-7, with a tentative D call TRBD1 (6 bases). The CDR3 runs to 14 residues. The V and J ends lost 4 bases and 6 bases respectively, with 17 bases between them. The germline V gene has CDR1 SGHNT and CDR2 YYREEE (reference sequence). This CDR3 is CASSETQGKSEQYF. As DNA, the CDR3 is TGTGCCAGCAGCGAAACACAGGGCAAGAGCGAGCAGTACTTC.

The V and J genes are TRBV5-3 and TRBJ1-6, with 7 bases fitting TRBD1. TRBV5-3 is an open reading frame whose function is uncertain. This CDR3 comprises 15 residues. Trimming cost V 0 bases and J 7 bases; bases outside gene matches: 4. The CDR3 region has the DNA TGTGCCAGAAGCTTGGGGGACAGACTAAATTCACCCCTCCACTTT. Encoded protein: CARSLGDRLNSPLHF.

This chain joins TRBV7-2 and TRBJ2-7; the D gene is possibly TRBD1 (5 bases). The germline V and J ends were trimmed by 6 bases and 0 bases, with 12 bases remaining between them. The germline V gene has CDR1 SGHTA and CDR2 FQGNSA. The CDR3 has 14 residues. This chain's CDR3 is CASSPTDFSYEQYF. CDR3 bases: TGTGCCAGCAGTCCGACAGATTTCTCCTACGAGCAGTACTTC.

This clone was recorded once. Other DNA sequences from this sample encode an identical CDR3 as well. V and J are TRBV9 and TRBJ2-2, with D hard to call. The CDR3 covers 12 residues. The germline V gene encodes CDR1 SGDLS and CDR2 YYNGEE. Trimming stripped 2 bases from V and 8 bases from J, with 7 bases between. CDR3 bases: TGTGCCAGCAGCGTGGGTAATGGGGAGCTGTTTTTT. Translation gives CASSVGNGELFF. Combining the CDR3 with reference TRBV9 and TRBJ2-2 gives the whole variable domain DSGVTQTPKHLITATGQRVTLRCSPRSGDLSVYWYQQSLDQGLQFLIQYYNGEERAKGNILERFSAQQFPDLHSELNLSSLELGDSALYFCASSVGNGELFFGEGSRLTVL.

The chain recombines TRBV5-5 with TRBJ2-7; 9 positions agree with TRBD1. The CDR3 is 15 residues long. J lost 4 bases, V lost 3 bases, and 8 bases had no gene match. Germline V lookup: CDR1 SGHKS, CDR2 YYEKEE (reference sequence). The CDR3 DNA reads TGTGCCAGCAGCTCCCTACCGGGACAGGGATACGAGCAGTACTTC. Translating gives CASSSLPGQGYEQYF.